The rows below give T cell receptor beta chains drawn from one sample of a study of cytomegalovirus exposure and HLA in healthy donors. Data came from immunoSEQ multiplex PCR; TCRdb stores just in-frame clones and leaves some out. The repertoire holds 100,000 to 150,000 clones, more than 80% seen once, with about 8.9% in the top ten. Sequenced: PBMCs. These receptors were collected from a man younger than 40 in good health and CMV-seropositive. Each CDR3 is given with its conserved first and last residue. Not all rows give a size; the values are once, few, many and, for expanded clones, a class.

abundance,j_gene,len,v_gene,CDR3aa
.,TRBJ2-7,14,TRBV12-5,CASGTSPRYDEQYF
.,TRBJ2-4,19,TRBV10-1,CASSESVGLDRLAKNIQYF
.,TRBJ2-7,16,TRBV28,CASSPHGAGRPYEQYF
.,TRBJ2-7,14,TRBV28,CASSSGTWRVEQYF
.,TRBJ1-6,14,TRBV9,CASSEEQGYSPLHF
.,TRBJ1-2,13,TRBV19,CASSRSANYGYTF
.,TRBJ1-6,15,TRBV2,CASSERSRVMSPLHF
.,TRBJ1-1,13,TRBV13,CASLLGDMTEAFF
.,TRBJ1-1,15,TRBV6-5,CASSYSPETNTEAFF
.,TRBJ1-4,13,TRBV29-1,CSVGSRADEKLFF
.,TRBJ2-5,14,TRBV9,CASSRGQDGETQYF
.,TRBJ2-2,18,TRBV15,CATSREARFSANTGELFF
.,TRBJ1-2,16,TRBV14,CASSQEQGAQMHGYTF
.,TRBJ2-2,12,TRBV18,CASSPDTGELFF
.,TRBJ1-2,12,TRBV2,CASNRVNYGYTF
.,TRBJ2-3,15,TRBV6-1,CASRDGGSSTDTQYF
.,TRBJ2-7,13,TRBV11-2,CASSLAGGLEQYF
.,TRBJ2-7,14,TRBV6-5,CASRLRQVSYEQYF
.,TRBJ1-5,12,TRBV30,CAWSTGEQPQHF
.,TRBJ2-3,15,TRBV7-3,CASSSSGGAGDTQYF
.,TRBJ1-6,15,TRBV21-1,CASKRQSGVESPLHF
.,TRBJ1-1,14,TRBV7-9,CSSSSRRSDTEAFF
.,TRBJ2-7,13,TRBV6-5,CASARTSGYEQYF
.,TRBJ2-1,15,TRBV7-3,CASSPHWRSTNEQFF
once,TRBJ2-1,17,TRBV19,CASSIAPGLAGANEQFF
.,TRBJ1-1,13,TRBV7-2,CASSFAGGAEAFF
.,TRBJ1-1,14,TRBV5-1,CASESGFGNTEAFF